The T cell receptor (beta chain) under discussion was sequenced for a study of blood T cell repertoires in COVID-19. Study summary: The United States, Italy and Spain were the sources of the acute and convalescent COVID-19 samples. T cells, B-cell-depleted T cells, or PBMCs provided the cDNA or gDNA that served as material.

Original handling: Researchers report that nucleated cell counts were estimated from reference gene primer amplification. The repertoire was sequenced with immunoSEQ multiplex PCR; TCRdb's copy has only in-frame clones and lacks some. V, J and clone size are those of that table, while D and trimming were read from the DNA. The data hold about 350,000 clones, with roughly nine tenths observed a single time. This CDR3 is built from 17 residues. Looked up from germline, CDR1 is SGHNT and CDR2 is YYREEE (reference sequence). V lost 1 base to trimming and J lost 11 bases, with 22 bases between them. This sequence joins TRBV5-4 and TRBJ1-6, with a possible D match to TRBD1 (5 bases). This sequence was found in a woman aged 55-69 years with COVID-19, enrolled during active disease. Sequences were obtained from peripheral blood. CDR3 nucleotide sequence: TGTGCCAGCAGCTTGCCCAACCGCCTTGACTTAGGGGCACCCCTCCACTTT. The encoded protein is CASSLPNRLDLGAPLHF. The full variable domain, in which reference TRBV5-4 and TRBJ1-6 provide the parts outside the CDR3, is ETGVTQSPTHLIKTRGQQVTLRCSSQSGHNTVSWYQQALGQGPQFIFQYYREEENGRGNFPPRFSGLQFPNYSSELNVNALELDDSALYLCASSLPNRLDLGAPLHFGNGTRLTVT.